Listed below are T cell receptor beta chains from one sample, sequenced in a study of CD8+ T cells in alopecia areata. Only in-frame clones appear in the TCRdb table, and some are missing; sequencing was by immunoSEQ multiplex PCR. Found here are roughly 190,000 clones, roughly 60% of them singletons; the top ten hold just over 1%. The sequences come from CD4+ T cells sorted from blood, collected at week 24, from a patient treated with tofacitinib. The receptors were gathered from a human donor with alopecia areata. Both conserved end residues are part of each CDR3.

j_gene | v_gene | CDR3aa
TRBJ1-1 | TRBV29-1 | CSVRTGGDTEAFF
TRBJ1-2 | TRBV7-2 | CASSQDRPTYGYTF
TRBJ1-2 | TRBV6-5 | CASSLGRDNGYGYTF
TRBJ2-7 | TRBV7-2 | CASSLVKTGGHEQYF
TRBJ2-7 | TRBV5-1 | CASSEGTGSSYEQYF
TRBJ1-2 | TRBV25-1 | CASSESGTGSYYGYTF
TRBJ1-2 | TRBV19 | CASSMIAGPYGYTF
TRBJ1-2 | TRBV9 | CASSVEMNYGYTF
TRBJ2-3 | TRBV30 | CAWSVAGGTDTQYF
TRBJ2-4 | TRBV25-1 | CASSGDRVVLF
TRBJ2-5 | TRBV9 | CASSAGAGIQETQYF
TRBJ1-5 | TRBV19 | CASSWQKSNQPQHF
TRBJ2-5 | TRBV29-1 | CSVERGMSGEGKTQYF
TRBJ2-1 | TRBV30 | CAWSGAGGLNEQFF
TRBJ1-1 | TRBV20-1 | CSPIGLTEAFF
TRBJ2-4 | TRBV5-1 | CASSLSGPGGGIQYF
TRBJ1-2 | TRBV30 | CAWSQIPGQGYGYTF
TRBJ1-6 | TRBV11-3 | CASSLEENSPLHF
TRBJ1-2 | TRBV25-1 | CASSEYGGGQFYGYTF
TRBJ1-4 | TRBV13 | CASSSFSEKLFF
TRBJ1-4 | TRBV23-1 | CASSQRSLKLNEKLFF
TRBJ2-5 | TRBV5-1 | CASSLSWVAETQYF
TRBJ2-3 | TRBV11-3 | CASSLAGATDTQYF
TRBJ1-5 | TRBV30 | CAWREGGGLAQHF
TRBJ1-5 | TRBV30 | CASSSGVQQPQHF
TRBJ2-3 | TRBV7-8 | CASSPRFGAKSDTQYF
TRBJ1-2 | TRBV10-3 | CAISAARGLYGYTF